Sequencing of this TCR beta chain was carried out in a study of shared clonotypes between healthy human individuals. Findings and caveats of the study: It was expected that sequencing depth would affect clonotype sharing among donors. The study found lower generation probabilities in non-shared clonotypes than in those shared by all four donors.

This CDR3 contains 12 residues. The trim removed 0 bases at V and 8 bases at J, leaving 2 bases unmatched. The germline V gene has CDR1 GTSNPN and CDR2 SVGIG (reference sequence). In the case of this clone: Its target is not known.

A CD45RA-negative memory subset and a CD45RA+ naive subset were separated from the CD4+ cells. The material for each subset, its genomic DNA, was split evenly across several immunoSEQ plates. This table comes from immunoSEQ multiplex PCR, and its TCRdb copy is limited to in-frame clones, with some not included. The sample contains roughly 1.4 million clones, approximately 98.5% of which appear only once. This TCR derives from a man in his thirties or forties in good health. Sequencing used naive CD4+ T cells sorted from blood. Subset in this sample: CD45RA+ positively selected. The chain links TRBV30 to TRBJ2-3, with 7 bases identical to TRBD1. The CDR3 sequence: CAWSVQGSTQYF. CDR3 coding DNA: TGTGCCTGGAGTGTACAGGGGAGTACGCAGTATTTT.